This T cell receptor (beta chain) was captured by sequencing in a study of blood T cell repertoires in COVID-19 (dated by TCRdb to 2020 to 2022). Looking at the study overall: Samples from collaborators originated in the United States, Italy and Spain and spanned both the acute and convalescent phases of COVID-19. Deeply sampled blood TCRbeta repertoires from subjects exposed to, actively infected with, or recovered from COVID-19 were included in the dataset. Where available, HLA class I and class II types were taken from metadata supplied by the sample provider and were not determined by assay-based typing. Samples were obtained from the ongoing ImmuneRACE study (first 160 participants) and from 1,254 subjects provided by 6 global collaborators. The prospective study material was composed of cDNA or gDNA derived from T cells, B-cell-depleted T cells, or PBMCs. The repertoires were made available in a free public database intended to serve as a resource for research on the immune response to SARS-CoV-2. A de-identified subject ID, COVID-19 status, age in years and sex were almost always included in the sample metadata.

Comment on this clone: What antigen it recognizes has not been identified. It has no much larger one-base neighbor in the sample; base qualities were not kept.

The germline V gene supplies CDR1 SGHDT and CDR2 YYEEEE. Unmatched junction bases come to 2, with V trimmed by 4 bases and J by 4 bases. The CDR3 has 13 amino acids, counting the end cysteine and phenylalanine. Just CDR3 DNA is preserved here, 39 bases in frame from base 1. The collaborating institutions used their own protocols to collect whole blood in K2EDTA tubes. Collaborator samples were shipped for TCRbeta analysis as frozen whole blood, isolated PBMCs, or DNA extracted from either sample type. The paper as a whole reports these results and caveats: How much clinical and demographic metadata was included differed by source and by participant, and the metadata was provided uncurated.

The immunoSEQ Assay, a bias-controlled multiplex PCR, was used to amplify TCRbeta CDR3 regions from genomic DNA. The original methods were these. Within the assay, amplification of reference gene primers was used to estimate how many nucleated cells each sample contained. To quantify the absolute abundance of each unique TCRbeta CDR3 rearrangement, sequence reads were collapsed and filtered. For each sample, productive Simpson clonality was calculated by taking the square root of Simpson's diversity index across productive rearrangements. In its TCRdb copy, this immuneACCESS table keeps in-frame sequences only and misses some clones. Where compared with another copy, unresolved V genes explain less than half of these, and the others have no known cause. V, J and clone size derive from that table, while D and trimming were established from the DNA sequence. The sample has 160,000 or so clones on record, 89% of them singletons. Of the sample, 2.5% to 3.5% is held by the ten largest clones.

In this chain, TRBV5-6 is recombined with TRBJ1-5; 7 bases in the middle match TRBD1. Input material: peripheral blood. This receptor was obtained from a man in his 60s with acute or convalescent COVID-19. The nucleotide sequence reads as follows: TGTGCCAGCAGCCAGGGGGGAAATCAGCCCCAGCATTTT. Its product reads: CASSQGGNQPQHF.